Below are 23 T cell receptor beta chains sequenced from a single sample in a study of blood T cells in healthy people across ages. Combining a sample-barcoded 5' primer with a J-beta primer mix, a second PCR ran for roughly 7 to 12 cycles. TCRdb reprocessed the 5' RACE reads with MiXCR, giving one entry per CDR3 protein. The sample lists approximately 1.5 million distinct CDR3 sequences; 35% to 45% were seen once. The sample taken for sequencing was blood. These receptors were collected from a woman aged 18-29 years in good health.

The chain combines TRBV19 with TRBJ2-5; D is possibly TRBD1 (6 bases). The CDR3 is 14 amino acids. Germline loops: CDR1 LNHDA, CDR2 SQIVND (reference sequence). The ends were cut back, 3 bases at V and 5 bases at J, with 13 bases in the middle. The DNA of the CDR3 is TGTGCCAGTAGTATGGGCAGGGGTATGGAGACCCAGTACTTC. This encodes CASSMGRGMETQYF.

This chain connects TRBV29-1 to TRBJ1-2; possibly TRBD1 for D (6 bases). This CDR3 comprises 14 residues. Trimming removed 0 bases from V and 6 bases from J, with 14 bases in between. The germline V gene has CDR1 SQVTM and CDR2 ANQGSEA. The CDR3 here is CSVEDGAGADGYTF. The CDR3 bases are TGCAGCGTTGAAGATGGCGCAGGGGCGGATGGCTACACCTTC.

The CDR3 protein is CASRETRRGEQYF. The CDR3 DNA reads as TGTGCCAGCCGAGAGACACGGAGGGGCGAGCAGTACTTC. The gene calls are TRBV21-1 and TRBJ2-7; the table's D call of TRBD2 was not tested on the DNA. TRBV21-1 is classified as a pseudogene. This CDR3 contains 13 residues.

CDR3 bases: TGCAGTGCTAGAGTCAGACAGGTCCCTACCCAGTACTTC. Translation: CSARVRQVPTQYF. The chain uses TRBV20-1 and TRBJ2-5; weak D call: TRBD1 (6 bases). The germline CDR1 and CDR2 sequences are DFQATT and SNEGSKA (reference sequence). V was trimmed by 1 base and J by 8 bases, leaving 14 bases between them. This CDR3 comprises 13 residues.

A few counts support this clonotype. The V and J genes are TRBV7-9 and TRBJ2-3, with D perhaps matching TRBD2 (6 bases). Deletions cut 9 bases from V and 2 bases from J, with 12 bases between. The CDR3 is made up of 13 amino acids. Per the germline V gene, CDR1 is SEHNR and CDR2 is FQNEAQ (reference sequence). The CDR3 loop reads CASLAEFTDTQYF. The CDR3 DNA follows: TGTGCCAGTTTAGCGGAGTTCACAGATACGCAGTATTTT.

The table lists this clonotype with a few counts. CDR3 in DNA: TGTGCCAGCAGTTACTCGACAGGGAAGGATCAGCCCCAGCATTTT. The encoded protein is CASSYSTGKDQPQHF. V gene TRBV6-5 combines with J gene TRBJ1-5, with TRBD1 matching over 7 bases. After removal of 0 bases from V and 5 bases from J, the junction contained 4 bases not matched to a gene. CDR3 size: 15 residues. Germline CDR1 and CDR2: MNHEY and SVGAGI.

The chain is built from TRBV4-3 and TRBJ2-2; TRBD1 aligns across 7 bases. Trimming cost V 4 bases and J 6 bases; bases outside gene matches: 8. Germline V gene lookup returns CDR1 LGHNA and CDR2 YSLEER. The length of the CDR3 is 15 residues. As DNA, the CDR3 is TGCGCCAGCAGCCGTGGACAGGTGGGGGCCGGGGAGCTGTTTTTT. Its protein is CASSRGQVGAGELFF.

This sequence joins TRBV20-1 and TRBJ1-4; D unresolved. Trimming took off 6 bases at V and 5 bases at J, with 16 bases between the two ends. Germline V gene sequence: CDR1 DFQATT, CDR2 SNEGSKA (reference sequence). The CDR3 is 14 residues long. The CDR3 DNA reads TGCAGTGCAGTGCTCGGGATGGGGAATGAAAAACTGTTTTTT. Protein sequence: CSAVLGMGNEKLFF.

The V call is TRBV20-1, the J call TRBJ2-1; 11 bases match TRBD2. Looked up from germline, CDR1 is DFQATT and CDR2 is SNEGSKA (reference sequence). V lost 3 bases and J lost 2; bases outside the gene matches: 6. This CDR3 spans 16 amino acids. For the CDR3, the DNA is TGCAGTGCTAGTACTAGCGGGGGCGTAACCTACAATGAGCAGTTCTTC. It encodes CSASTSGGVTYNEQFF.

This clonotype has just a few counts. This rearrangement joins TRBV20-1 to TRBJ2-7, with 8 bases lining up with TRBD1. The V and J ends lost 0 bases and 3 bases, in that order; junction bases with no gene match: 7. The CDR3 is 15 amino acids. Germline V gene lookup returns CDR1 DFQATT and CDR2 SNEGSKA (reference sequence). CDR3 sequence (DNA): TGCAGTGCTAGAGATCCGGGACAGGCTGGCTACGAGCAGTACTTC. This gives the protein CSARDPGQAGYEQYF.

This clonotype was seen a few times. The chain is built from TRBV12-3 or TRBV12-4 and TRBJ1-1; D remains ambiguous. This CDR3 has 13 residues. Trimming removed 3 bases from V and 5 bases from J, with 10 bases in between. The CDR3 reads CASSFREQTEAFF. DNA of the CDR3: TGTGCCAGCAGTTTTAGGGAGCAGACTGAAGCTTTCTTT.

The rearrangement uses TRBV28 and TRBJ2-1; D might be TRBD2 (5 bases). TRBJ2-7 matches the DNA end more closely, so the J call is doubtful. The CDR3 loop spans 15 amino acids. Per germline, CDR1 MDHEN and CDR2 SYDVKM. The DNA for the CDR3 is TGTGCCAGCACCGAGGGTGGCAGCTCCTACAATGAGCAGTACTTC. It codes for CASTEGGSSYNEQYF.

J is TRBJ1-1 and V is TRBV7-6; weak D call: TRBD1 (5 bases). The CDR3 loop spans 14 amino acids. Trimming shortened V by 4 bases and J by 2 bases, and 11 bases separated the two germline ends. Germline loops: CDR1 SGHVS, CDR2 FNYEAQ. CDR3 in DNA: TGTGCCAGCAGCTCCAGGGCCTTTAACACTGAAGCTTTCTTT. Amino acid sequence: CASSSRAFNTEAFF.

This clonotype was seen a single time. This chain links TRBV27 with TRBJ2-1; the D is unclear. This CDR3 has 14 residues. Germline assignment: CDR1 MNHEY and CDR2 SMNVEV (reference sequence). Trimming pared 1 base from V and 3 bases from J, leaving 7 bases between. CDR3 sequence (DNA): TGTGCCAGCAGTTTATTAGGGTTCTACAATGAGCAGTTCTTC. Translating gives CASSLLGFYNEQFF.

This chain joins TRBV5-1 and TRBJ2-7; 9 nucleotides agree with TRBD1. The germline gives CDR1 SGHRS, CDR2 YFSETQ. This CDR3 is 15 amino acids long. Losses at the gene ends were 4 bases for V and 2 bases for J; bases not matched to a gene: 7. CDR3 region: CASSTTGGKTYEQYF. CDR3 nucleotides: TGCGCCAGCAGCACCACAGGGGGCAAAACCTACGAGCAGTACTTC.

With regard to this clonotype: At one end, the junction sequence differs from germline, possibly due to a read error. The chain has TRBV11-2 and TRBJ2-1; D is unresolved. The CDR3 has 14 amino acids. Germline lookup yields CDR1 SGHAT and CDR2 FQNNGV. CDR3 sequence reads: CASVRVGKYNEQFF. As DNA, the CDR3 is TGTGCCAGTGTTAGGGTCGGAAAATACAACGAGCAGTTCTTC.

The V and J genes are TRBV12-3 or TRBV12-4 and TRBJ2-1; TRBD2 aligns across 7 bases. The tail of the sequence fits TRBJ2-7 better, so the J call may be wrong. The CDR3 runs to 15 residues. CDR3 amino acids: CASSFGGGRYNEQYF. The CDR3 DNA follows: TGTGCCAGCAGTTTCGGGGGAGGGCGTTACAATGAGCAGTACTTC.

The J gene is TRBJ2-1, the V gene TRBV24-1; 12 bases fit TRBD2. The V gene end was trimmed by 4 bases and the J gene end by 6 bases; junction bases not matched to a gene: 9. Germline loops: CDR1 KGHDR, CDR2 SFDVKD. This CDR3 is built from 17 residues. The CDR3 here is CATSDQLAGGIGNEQFF. DNA for the CDR3: TGTGCCACCAGTGACCAACTAGCGGGAGGCATCGGCAATGAGCAGTTCTTC.

This chain links TRBV20-1 with TRBJ2-3; D is possibly TRBD1 (5 bases). There are 13 residues in the CDR3. CDR1 and CDR2 from the germline V gene are DFQATT and SNEGSKA (reference sequence). The germline V and J ends were trimmed by 6 bases and 4 bases, with 14 bases remaining between them. CDR3 loop: CSATAGHPDTQYF. In DNA form, the CDR3 reads TGCAGTGCGACGGCAGGGCACCCAGATACGCAGTATTTT.

This clonotype turned up a few times. The V call is TRBV6-5, the J call TRBJ2-7; 10 positions match TRBD2. V dropped 6 bases and J dropped 2; count of bases not matched to a gene: 10. Germline lookup yields CDR1 MNHEY and CDR2 SVGAGI. CDR3 length equals 16 residues. CDR3 nucleotides: TGTGCCAGCAGCCCTACTCTGGGACTAGCGACCTACGAGCAGTACTTC. It is translated as CASSPTLGLATYEQYF.

A few counts support this clonotype. The CDR3 spells CASSYSRGTNGYTF. CDR3 coding DNA: TGTGCCAGCAGTTACAGTCGGGGAACTAATGGCTACACCTTC. The chain links TRBV6-6 to TRBJ1-2; no firm D call. The germline V gene encodes CDR1 MNHNY and CDR2 SVGAGI (reference sequence). The germline V and J ends were trimmed by 2 bases and 6 bases, with 13 bases remaining between them. This CDR3 contains 14 residues.

This chain uses TRBV20-1 with TRBJ1-2; D is possibly TRBD1 (6 bases). CDR1 and CDR2 (germline): DFQATT, SNEGSKA (reference sequence). Trimming cost V 2 bases and J 3 bases, with 13 bases left between them. This CDR3 contains 14 residues. The CDR3 region is CSARNTGRDYGYTF. DNA for the CDR3: TGCAGTGCTAGAAATACAGGGCGAGACTATGGCTACACCTTC.

Ten or more counts support this clonotype. The CDR3 DNA follows: TGTGCCAGCAGCCAGAGAGCTCCTACTAATGAAAAACTGTTTTTT. This codes for CASSQRAPTNEKLFF. The rearrangement joins TRBV4-2 to TRBJ1-4; D is unclear. Germline V gives CDR1 LGHNA, CDR2 YNFKEQ. The ends were cut back, 3 bases at V and 2 bases at J, with 10 bases in the middle. There are 15 residues in the CDR3.